Listed below are T cell receptor beta chains from one sample, sequenced in a study of CD8+ T cells in alopecia areata. The table came from immunoSEQ multiplex PCR; TCRdb's copy has only in-frame clones and leaves some out. The table shows approximately 1,300 clones, with more than 70% occurring only once. Source: skin, taken at week 24, from a patient treated with tofacitinib. Receptors were obtained from a human donor with alopecia areata. Both conserved end residues are part of each CDR3. Each record gives: clone size, J gene, V gene, D gene, CDR3 DNA, CDR3 protein. D genes are given only for firm matches. The listing skips clone size in some rows; elsewhere it reads once, few, many or a size class.

>-|TRBJ1-1|TRBV9|-
TGTGCCAGCAGCCCCTTACCCAGTGGTAACACTGAAGCTTTCTTT
CASSPLPSGNTEAFF
>-|TRBJ1-1|TRBV6-6|TRBD1
TGTGCCAGCAGCTCACAGGGGAAGCTATACTCTGAAGCTTTCTTT
CASSSQGKLYSEAFF
>few|TRBJ2-7|TRBV29-1|-
TGCAGCGTTGGGGGCCACCCCTACGAGCAGTACTTC
CSVGGHPYEQYF
>-|TRBJ2-2|TRBV21-1|-
TGTGCCAGCAGCAAAATGGGACAGGCGAACACCGGGGAGCTGTTTTTT
CASSKMGQANTGELFF
>-|TRBJ2-3|TRBV6-6|-
TGTGCCAGCAGCGTGCTAGGGGGGGGGTCAGATACGCAGTATTTT
CASSVLGGGSDTQYF
>-|TRBJ2-2|TRBV19|TRBD2
TGTGCCAGTACCACTAGCGGCGCGAACACCGGGGAGCTGTTTTTT
CASTTSGANTGELFF
>-|TRBJ2-1|TRBV9|TRBD2
TGTGCCAGCAGCGTAGGACTAGCGGGGGGCACATACAATGAGCAGTTCTTC
CASSVGLAGGTYNEQFF
>-|TRBJ2-7|TRBV9|-
TGTGCCAGCAGCGTAGAGGGTCACGGGGAAACCGGGCAGTACTTC
CASSVEGHGETGQYF
>once|TRBJ2-7|TRBV6-1|-
TGTGCCAGCAGCTACTACGAGCAGTACTTC
CASSYYEQYF
>-|TRBJ1-2|TRBV6-1|-
TGTGCCAGCAGTGAAGCCATCAGGGGTGGTGGCTACACCTTC
CASSEAIRGGGYTF
>few|TRBJ1-2|TRBV7-9|-
TGTGCCAGCAGCTCTATCCCAGGGACCTATGGCTACACCTTC
CASSSIPGTYGYTF
>-|TRBJ2-7|TRBV10-2|TRBD2
TGCGCCAGCATGGCTAGCGGGGGGGCCTATACCTACGAGCAGTACTTC
CASMASGGAYTYEQYF
>-|TRBJ2-1|TRBV18|-
TGTGCCAGCTCACCACCAGGACGACTAGCCTACAATGAGCAGTTCTTC
CASSPPGRLAYNEQFF
>-|TRBJ1-5|TRBV19|-
TGTGGGGTTGGGGTTGGGAATCAGCCCCAGCATTTT
CGVGVGNQPQHF
>-|TRBJ2-7|TRBV11-2|-
TGTGCCAGCAGCTCGCGGGACGGCGGCTACGAGCAGTACTTC
CASSSRDGGYEQYF
>-|TRBJ2-1|TRBV11-2|TRBD2
TGTGCCAGCAGGGCAGCGGGGGGGCATGGTGAGCAGTTCTTC
CASRAAGGHGEQFF
>-|TRBJ2-1|TRBV7-9|-
TGTGCCAGCAGTGAGGGCGGTGAGCAGTTCTTC
CASSEGGEQFF
>-|TRBJ1-5|TRBV12-5|TRBD1
TGTGCTAGTGGTTTGTCGACAGGGAGCCAGCCCCAGCATTTT
CASGLSTGSQPQHF
>-|TRBJ1-2|TRBV4-1|TRBD1
TGCGCCAGCAGCCAAGACCCCCGGACAGGGTGGGGCTATGGCTACACCTTC
CASSQDPRTGWGYGYTF
>once|TRBJ1-2|TRBV10-2|-
TGCGCCAGCAGTGAGACGCAGGACCTGGATGGCTACACCTTC
CASSETQDLDGYTF
>-|TRBJ2-3|TRBV19|-
TGTGCCAGTAGTAGTGGGTCCGCAGATACGCAGTATTTT
CASSSGSADTQYF
>few|TRBJ1-3|TRBV28|-
TGTGCCAGCAGCCTTGACTCGTCGGGGGCTGGAAACACCATATATTTT
CASSLDSSGAGNTIYF
>-|TRBJ2-5|TRBV2|TRBD2
TGTGCCAGCCGTAGCGGGGGGGCAGAGACCCAGTACTTC
CASRSGGAETQYF
>-|TRBJ2-7|TRBV5-1|TRBD1
TGCGCCAGCAGCTTAACCCCGGGACAGGGGGCTTACGAGCAGTACTTC
CASSLTPGQGAYEQYF
>-|TRBJ1-5|TRBV21-1|-
TGTGCCAGCAGCGTACACAGGCTACCCAATCAGCCCCAGCATTTT
CASSVHRLPNQPQHF
>-|TRBJ1-1|TRBV10-3|-
TGTGCCATCAGGGGGGCGACAGGATTCCAAGCTTTCTTT
CAIRGATGFQAFF
>-|TRBJ2-2|TRBV2|-
TGTGCCAGCAGACGGTCAACGAACACCGGGGAGCTGTTTTTT
CASRRSTNTGELFF
>-|TRBJ1-2|TRBV5-4|-
TGTGCCAGCAGCTTCGTTGGCGCCCTAGTATCTGGCTACACCTTC
CASSFVGALVSGYTF
>few|TRBJ2-3|TRBV9|-
TGTGCCAGCAGCGTAGGCGGCAAGGGGGTATCCTTTGGTACGCAGTATTTT
CASSVGGKGVSFGTQYF
>few|TRBJ1-2|TRBV28|-
TGTGCCAGCAGTTTATCGGGACAACGGTATGGCTACACCTTC
CASSLSGQRYGYTF
>-|TRBJ1-2|TRBV6-6|-
TGTGCCAGCAGCTACAGGGAGGGCGGCTACACCTTC
CASSYREGGYTF
>-|TRBJ1-1|TRBV20-1|-
TGCAGTGCTTGGGAATTTGGTGAAGCTTTCTTT
CSAWEFGEAFF
>-|TRBJ2-7|TRBV18|-
TGTGCCAGCTCACCCACGGGGGGGACAGGGAGCTACGAGCAGTACTTC
CASSPTGGTGSYEQYF
>-|TRBJ2-7|TRBV5-4|-
TGTGCCAGCAGCTTGGGGGGGACGGGGGGCCTCTCCTACGAGCAGTACTTC
CASSLGGTGGLSYEQYF
>-|TRBJ2-7|TRBV9|-
TGTGCCAGCAGCCCTGTCGAGGGGCCTCCTTACGAGCAGTACTTC
CASSPVEGPPYEQYF
>once|TRBJ2-2|TRBV15|-
TGTGCCACCAGCAGAGATAGGATAGGCCGGGGCCCGAACACCGGGGAGCTGTTTTTT
CATSRDRIGRGPNTGELFF
>-|TRBJ2-7|TRBV13|TRBD2
TGTGCCAGCAGCTTAGCCCACTACGGACTAGCGGTTGCCGAGCAGTACTTC
CASSLAHYGLAVAEQYF
>-|TRBJ2-3|TRBV7-3|-
TGTGCCAGCAGCTCCCTAGTCACAGATACGCAGTATTTT
CASSSLVTDTQYF
>-|TRBJ2-6|TRBV7-9|-
TGTGCCAGCAGCTTAACCGTTAAGGGATATACTGGGGCCAACGTCCTGACTTTC
CASSLTVKGYTGANVLTF
>few|TRBJ2-5|TRBV6-1|TRBD2
TGTGCCAGCAGTGAACTAGCGGGGGGGCCAGAGACCCAGTACTTC
CASSELAGGPETQYF
>-|TRBJ2-2|TRBV11-2|-
TGTGCCAGCAGCTTTGGCCTCCTGATAGCGAGCACCGGGGAGCTGTTTTTT
CASSFGLLIASTGELFF
>once|TRBJ2-1|TRBV5-4|-
TGTGCCAGCAGCTTGGGTCCCGGGGATGAGCAGTTCTTC
CASSLGPGDEQFF
>-|TRBJ2-2|TRBV6-5|TRBD1
TGTGCCAGCAGACCTTGGACAGGGGAGTCCGGGGAGCTGTTTTTT
CASRPWTGESGELFF
>once|TRBJ2-2|TRBV12-5|TRBD2
TGTGCTAGTGGTTTGGTACTCATCCCGGGACTAGCGGGGGGAATGAACACCGGGGAGCTGTTTTTT
CASGLVLIPGLAGGMNTGELFF
>-|TRBJ1-2|TRBV10-3|-
TGTGCCATCAGTGACGACAGGACCATAGGCTATGGCTACACCTTC
CAISDDRTIGYGYTF